The clone carrying this TCR beta chain was observed a handful of times. Its antigen is not known. These data are taken from a study of response to subunit inactivated influenza vaccine. TCRdb processed the RT-PCR reads anew with MiXCR; each CDR3 protein has one entry. In the table there are about 800,000 distinct CDR3 sequences, about 20% of which are singletons. The CDR3 contains 13 residues. Germline CDR1 DFQATT, CDR2 SNEGSKA (reference sequence). J was trimmed by 6 bases and V by 6 bases; bases with no gene match: 8. Study-wide points: A suggestion made by the authors is that each seasonal influenza vaccination recruits few new T cells.

This receptor was obtained from a man between 50 and 59 years old who received an inactivated influenza vaccine. The chain employs TRBV20-1 and TRBJ2-3; 8 bases fit TRBD2. This specimen was PBMCs from blood, taken 5 days after vaccination. As DNA, the CDR3 is TGCAGTGCCGCCGGGACTAGTAAGGATACGCAGTATTTT. Encoded protein: CSAAGTSKDTQYF.